This entry lists 8 T cell receptor beta chains sequenced from one sample in a study of CD8+CD57+ T cells in acquired aplastic anemia (dated by TCRdb to the late 2010s). TCRdb names Illumina HiSeq 2000 as the instrument used. Genomic DNA served as template for TCR beta VDJ combination and CDR3 sequence profiling. Through fastp at Q25 and MiXCR, TCRdb rebuilt clones from the public reads, retaining in-frame beta chains. Each CDR3 protein appears once, grouped with its most common genes and DNA. In all, the sample holds a few hundred thousand distinct CDR3 sequences, and approximately 51% of those were seen once. Jointly, the top ten make up just under 20% of the sample. Expansion of CD8+CD57+ cells had been shown by flow cytometry in the patients chosen for sequencing. The sequencing input was sorted CD4+, CD8+, or CD8+CD57+ T cells (not recorded which) from PBMCs. These receptors came from a human donor with aplastic anemia.

With regard to this clonotype: One end of the junction does not line up with germline, which may come from a read error. V is TRBV10-2 and J is TRBJ1-6; a weak D match, TRBD1 (5 bases). Germline-derived CDR1 and CDR2 are WSHSY and SAAADI. The CDR3 is 12 amino acids. The CDR3 nucleotides read TGTGCCAGCAATCTCGGGGGTTCACCCCTCCACTTT. Its protein product is CASNLGGSPLHF.

This clonotype has only a few counts. The gene calls are TRBV6-5 and TRBJ2-4; D ambiguous. From germline, CDR1 is MNHEY and CDR2 SVGAGI. The CDR3 sequence is 19 residues long. V was trimmed by 2 bases and J by 0 bases, leaving 20 bases between them. CDR3 loop: CASSYGGSQFTLAKNIQYF. The CDR3 region has the DNA TGTGCCAGCAGTTACGGTGGCAGCCAGTTTACTTTAGCCAAAAACATTCAGTACTTC.

The chain has TRBV7-9 and TRBJ2-1; D may be TRBD1 (5 bases). Germline V gives CDR1 SEHNR, CDR2 FQNEAQ (reference sequence). This CDR3 region has 14 residues. The V gene lost 0 bases and the J gene lost 8 bases, with 11 bases spanning the gap. Written as DNA, the CDR3 is TGTGCCAGCAGCTTAGCGTGGGGCCCTTATGAGCAGTTCTTC. The encoded protein is CASSLAWGPYEQFF.

This chain joins TRBV20-1 and TRBJ2-5; possibly TRBD2 for D (6 bases). The CDR3 totals 14 residues. The V and J ends lost 1 base and 2 bases respectively, with 11 bases between them. In germline, CDR1 is DFQATT, CDR2 SNEGSKA (reference sequence). The CDR3: CSARGWREQETQYF. The CDR3 DNA sequence: TGCAGTGCTAGAGGGTGGCGGGAACAAGAGACCCAGTACTTC.

This clonotype was observed at least ten times. J is TRBJ1-1 and V is TRBV3-1; D unresolved. The CDR3 runs to 12 residues. Germline V CDR1 and CDR2: LGHDT, YNNKEL (reference sequence). Trimming cost V 10 bases and J 1 base, with 10 bases left between them. CDR3 DNA sequence: TGTGCCATCTCGGACGGGAACACTGAAGCTTTCTTT. Amino acids: CAISDGNTEAFF.

This clonotype was recorded many times. The chain has TRBV27 and TRBJ1-6; TRBD1 aligns across 7 bases. The CDR3 covers 14 residues. V trimming: 6 bases; J trimming: 9 bases; junction bases outside the gene matches: 8. Germline V gene sequence: CDR1 MNHEY, CDR2 SMNVEV (reference sequence). CDR3 DNA sequence: TGTGCCAGCAGACTTTCCCGACAGGGTTCACCCCTCCACTTT. This sequence encodes CASRLSRQGSPLHF.

Regarding this clonotype: A much larger clonotype is one base distant, so this may be a read error. The chain carries TRBV7-3 and TRBJ1-6, with 7 positions matching TRBD1. Germline loops: CDR1 SGHTA, CDR2 FQGTGA. This CDR3 is built from 15 residues. CDR3 in DNA: TGTGCCAGCAGCCAGAGTACAGGGGAGCTAACACCCCCCCACTTT. Amino acids: CASSQSTGELTPPHF.

This clonotype was found many times. V gene TRBV7-3 combines with J gene TRBJ2-7; 8 bases line up with TRBD1. The CDR3 loop spans 14 amino acids. Germline CDR1 and CDR2: SGHTA and FQGTGA. The V segment lost 4 bases and the J segment 6 bases; nucleotides outside the gene matches: 8. The CDR3 nucleotides are TGTGCCAGCAGCTCTCAGGGGGCGATCAGCGAGCAGTACTTC. Protein product: CASSSQGAISEQYF.